The 32 T cell receptor beta chains below all came from one sample that was sequenced in a study of CD8 T cells in Susac syndrome. Reverse transcription of 0.5 to 1 ug RNA used random hexamers. TCRdb reprocessed the immunoSEQ multiplex PCR reads with MiXCR, giving one entry per CDR3 protein. This sample has around 23,000 distinct CDR3 sequences, with just over 90% found just once. The sample was CD8+ T cells from PBMCs. Source of these receptors: a human donor with Susac syndrome.

V is TRBV7-8 and J is TRBJ2-2, with D perhaps given as TRBD1 or TRBD2 (6 bases each). The V and J ends lost 4 bases and 4 bases respectively, with 19 bases between them. The CDR3 has 17 amino acids. Looked up from germline, CDR1 is SGHVS and CDR2 is FQNEAQ. CDR3 nucleotides: TGTGCCAGCAGCTCCCCTAGGGGGGCTCCTGGCACCGGGGAGCTGTTTTTT. Translating it yields CASSSPRGAPGTGELFF.

This clonotype was counted a single time. V is TRBV28 and J is TRBJ2-7; D is undetermined. The V and J ends lost 4 bases and 3 bases respectively, with 16 bases between them. This CDR3 has 15 amino acids. Germline values: CDR1 MDHEN, CDR2 SYDVKM. This CDR3 reads CASSSTVQIHYEQYF. The CDR3 region has the DNA TGTGCCAGCAGTTCGACGGTACAGATTCACTACGAGCAGTACTTC.

V and J are TRBV7-9 and TRBJ1-2, with D maybe TRBD1 (6 bases). The CDR3 runs 17 residues. The germline V gene has CDR1 SEHNR and CDR2 FQNEAQ (reference sequence). V shed 1 base and J shed 1 base, with 16 bases lying between them. The CDR3 spells CASSLGRPAGVNYGYTF. The CDR3 coding sequence is TGTGCCAGCAGCTTAGGCCGCCCGGCAGGGGTTAACTATGGCTACACCTTC.

The rearrangement uses TRBV11-1 and TRBJ2-2; 13 bases match TRBD2. Per germline, CDR1 SGHAT and CDR2 FQDESV (reference sequence). The CDR3 is 15 residues long. The ends lost 5 bases at V and 7 bases at J; junction bases unmatched: 4. The CDR3 is CASSGLAGDIGELFF. The CDR3 nucleotides are TGTGCCAGCAGCGGACTAGCGGGGGATATCGGGGAGCTGTTTTTT. The full variable domain, rest sourced from reference TRBV11-1 and TRBJ2-2, is EAEVAQSPRYKITEKSQAVAFWCDPISGHATLYWYRQILGQGPELLVQFQDESVVDDSQLPKDRFSAERLKGVDSTLKIQPAELGDSAMYLCASSGLAGDIGELFFGEGSRLTVL.

This chain connects TRBV28 to TRBJ2-5, with 8 bases identical to TRBD2. Germline trimming cut 2 bases from V and 4 bases from J; bases unmatched to any gene: 6. The germline V gene has CDR1 MDHEN and CDR2 SYDVKM. CDR3 length equals 15 residues. The CDR3 nucleotides read TGTGCCAGCAGTTTAAAGGCGGGGGGCCTAGAGACCCAGTACTTC. Translating gives CASSLKAGGLETQYF. Variable domain in full (rest from reference TRBV28 and TRBJ2-5): DVKVTQSSRYLVKRTGEKVFLECVQDMDHENMFWYRQDPGLGLRLIYFSYDVKMKEKGDIPEGYSVSREKKERFSLILESASTNQTSMYLCASSLKAGGLETQYFGPGTRLLVL.

The chain links TRBV28 to TRBJ2-7; the D gene is possibly TRBD2 (5 bases). Germline V gives CDR1 MDHEN, CDR2 SYDVKM. The CDR3 is 13 amino acids. Trimming cost V 7 bases and J 0 bases, with 10 bases left between them. In DNA, the CDR3 is TGTGCCAGCACTCCGGGGAGCTCCTACGAGCAGTACTTC. Translating it yields CASTPGSSYEQYF.

The chain joins TRBV6-5 to TRBJ2-3; D ambiguous. The CDR3 length is 15 residues. V was trimmed by 2 bases and J by 2 bases, leaving 11 bases between them. Germline V gene sequence: CDR1 MNHEY, CDR2 SVGAGI. The CDR3: CASSYGQTYTDTQYF. The CDR3, as DNA: TGTGCCAGCAGTTACGGCCAGACATACACAGATACGCAGTATTTT.

The V and J genes are TRBV3-1 and TRBJ1-5; D is unclear. The V gene's germline CDR1 is LGHDT and CDR2 YNNKEL (reference sequence). V lost 0 bases, J lost 0 bases, and 6 bases lay in between. This CDR3 region has 15 residues. The CDR3 reads CASSQEGYSNQPQHF. For the CDR3, the DNA is TGTGCCAGCAGCCAAGAGGGATATAGCAATCAGCCCCAGCATTTT.

The chain employs TRBV3-1 and TRBJ1-5; D remains unclear. The CDR3 is 12 amino acids. Trimming pared 2 bases from V and 11 bases from J, leaving 10 bases between. From germline, CDR1 is LGHDT and CDR2 YNNKEL (reference sequence). The CDR3 protein is CASSQRSEAQHF. The DNA for the CDR3 is TGTGCCAGCAGCCAAAGGAGTGAGGCCCAGCATTTT.

This chain connects TRBV6-1 to TRBJ1-6; 8 positions match TRBD1. Germline CDR1 MNHNS, CDR2 SASEGT. V lost 7 bases and J lost 7; bases outside the gene matches: 12. The CDR3 sequence is 16 residues long. The CDR3 reads CASTPDRASFNSPLHF. The CDR3 DNA reads TGTGCCAGCACCCCGGACAGGGCTTCGTTCAATTCACCCCTCCACTTT.

The V gene is TRBV28, the J gene TRBJ2-7; D may be TRBD1 or TRBD2 (6 bases each). The germline gives CDR1 MDHEN, CDR2 SYDVKM. V was cut by 6 bases and J by 5 bases, with 11 bases left in between. The CDR3 has 12 residues. The CDR3 sequence: CASREGGDEQYF. Written as DNA, the CDR3 is TGTGCCAGCAGGGAGGGGGGAGACGAGCAGTACTTC.

This chain joins TRBV6-2 or TRBV6-3 and TRBJ2-5, with 7 bases identical to TRBD2. Per the germline V gene, CDR1 is MNHEY and CDR2 is SVGEGT. The CDR3 runs 14 residues. V gave up 5 bases and J gave up 4 bases; unmatched junction bases: 7. The CDR3 region is CASSPWGGRETQYF. The CDR3 DNA reads TGTGCCAGCAGTCCTTGGGGGGGTCGAGAGACCCAGTACTTC.

The V call is TRBV19, the J call TRBJ2-3; D might be TRBD1 or TRBD2, each matching 6 bases. The V gene's germline CDR1 is LNHDA and CDR2 SQIVND (reference sequence). This CDR3 is built from 15 residues. Trimming left V 3 bases short and J 3 bases short, with 13 bases between. CDR3 sequence: CASSIGGTLTDTQYF. The CDR3 nucleotides read TGTGCCAGTAGTATCGGCGGGACACTGACAGATACGCAGTATTTT.

The rearrangement joins TRBV15 to TRBJ2-1, with TRBD1 as a possible D gene (5 bases). The germline V gene encodes CDR1 LNHNV and CDR2 YYDKDF (reference sequence). Trimming left V 0 bases short and J 5 bases short, with 17 bases between. The CDR3 loop spans 17 amino acids. The DNA of the CDR3 is TGTGCCACCAGCAGAGATCTAGGGGCCTCTCTGCACAATGAGCAGTTCTTC. Translating gives CATSRDLGASLHNEQFF.

This chain joins TRBV28 and TRBJ1-2; D is possibly TRBD1 (5 bases). This CDR3 is built from 13 residues. Germline V gives CDR1 MDHEN, CDR2 SYDVKM. The germline V and J ends were trimmed by 8 bases and 3 bases, with 13 bases remaining between them. In DNA form, the CDR3 reads TGTGCCAGCGAGCGGGGACTGGACTATGGCTACACCTTC. Protein: CASERGLDYGYTF.

This rearrangement joins TRBV6-5 to TRBJ1-1, with TRBD1 as a possible D gene (5 bases). This CDR3 has 15 amino acids. With 10 bases removed from V and 3 bases from J, the gap between germline ends came to 21 bases. CDR1 is MNHEY, CDR2 SVGAGI, per germline. The CDR3 nucleotides are TGTGCCATCTCTAAAGTTGGACACCCCGACACTGAAGCTTTCTTT. Translated: CAISKVGHPDTEAFF.

The chain employs TRBV28 and TRBJ2-2, with 12 nucleotides matching TRBD2. J was trimmed by 6 bases and V by 2 bases; bases with no gene match: 4. This CDR3 is built from 16 residues. The germline gives CDR1 MDHEN, CDR2 SYDVKM. Here the CDR3 DNA reads TGTGCCAGCAGTTTACTAGCGGGGGGGCGCGCCGGGGAGCTGTTTTTT. This translates into CASSLLAGGRAGELFF. Drawing the rest from reference TRBV28 and TRBJ2-2, the complete variable domain is DVKVTQSSRYLVKRTGEKVFLECVQDMDHENMFWYRQDPGLGLRLIYFSYDVKMKEKGDIPEGYSVSREKKERFSLILESASTNQTSMYLCASSLLAGGRAGELFFGEGSRLTVL.

The V gene is TRBV28, the J gene TRBJ1-6; D not resolved. CDR1 and CDR2 (germline): MDHEN, SYDVKM. The CDR3 contains 14 residues. The V gene lost 4 bases and the J gene lost 4 bases, with 8 bases spanning the gap. Here the CDR3 reads CASSYPGYNSPLHF. The CDR3 coding sequence is TGTGCCAGCAGTTACCCGGGGTATAATTCACCCCTCCACTTT.

The rearrangement joins TRBV7-6 to TRBJ2-3; D not certain. Trimming removed 2 bases at V and 3 bases at J, with 3 bases between. CDR1 is SGHVS and CDR2 is FNYEAQ in the germline V gene. This CDR3 has 12 amino acids. CDR3 nucleotide sequence: TGTGCCAGCAGCTTACTTACAGATACGCAGTATTTT. Translated, it gives CASSLLTDTQYF.

V is TRBV28 and J is TRBJ1-5; D call uncertain. With 3 bases removed from V and 1 base from J, the gap between germline ends came to 13 bases. Germline CDR1 MDHEN, CDR2 SYDVKM. CDR3 length: 16 amino acids. CDR3 region: CASSFEVGESNQPQHF. In DNA, the CDR3 is TGTGCCAGCAGTTTCGAAGTGGGAGAGAGCAATCAGCCCCAGCATTTT.

The V gene is TRBV25-1, the J gene TRBJ1-1; no firm D call. The CDR3 has 14 residues. Germline V gene lookup returns CDR1 MGHDK and CDR2 SYGVNS. Trimming pared 5 bases from V and 3 bases from J, leaving 13 bases between. The CDR3 DNA sequence: TGTGCCAGCAGTCTCCTCGGGAGAGACACTGAAGCTTTCTTT. Translating it yields CASSLLGRDTEAFF.

The rearrangement uses TRBV9 and TRBJ2-1; D is perhaps TRBD2 (6 bases). V dropped 6 bases and J dropped 13 bases, with 29 bases sitting between them. The CDR3 sequence is 16 residues long. CDR1 and CDR2 (germline): SGDLS, YYNGEE. CDR3: CASNSYSGTTKEGQFF. CDR3 nucleotides: TGTGCCAGCAACAGTTATTCCGGGACGACCAAGGAGGGTCAGTTCTTC.

The sample holds one count of this clonotype. V is TRBV12-3 or TRBV12-4 and J is TRBJ2-7; weak D call: TRBD1 (5 bases). The CDR3 length is 14 residues. Trimming shortened V by 1 base and J by 3 bases, and 10 bases separated the two germline ends. CDR3 in DNA: TGTGCCAGCAGTTTAGGGACAAGGTACTACGAGCAGTACTTC. Protein: CASSLGTRYYEQYF.

V and J are TRBV28 and TRBJ2-2; D is unclear. The CDR3 sequence is 13 residues long. Trimming shortened V by 2 bases and J by 6 bases, and 7 bases separated the two germline ends. Per the germline V gene, CDR1 is MDHEN and CDR2 is SYDVKM. The CDR3 here is CASSLVRAGELFF. The CDR3 DNA sequence: TGTGCCAGCAGTTTAGTTCGAGCCGGGGAGCTGTTTTTT. The full variable domain, rest sourced from reference TRBV28 and TRBJ2-2, is DVKVTQSSRYLVKRTGEKVFLECVQDMDHENMFWYRQDPGLGLRLIYFSYDVKMKEKGDIPEGYSVSREKKERFSLILESASTNQTSMYLCASSLVRAGELFFGEGSRLTVL.

J is TRBJ1-2 and V is TRBV29-1; TRBD1 is a possible D gene (5 bases). Germline V lookup: CDR1 SQVTM, CDR2 ANQGSEA. This CDR3 contains 12 residues. Between the trimmed V and J ends, which lost 6 bases and 4 bases, there was a span of 12 bases. The CDR3 coding sequence is TGCAGCGTCCAGGGCAGACTCTATGGCTACACCTTC. Translating it yields CSVQGRLYGYTF. Complete variable domain (other parts from reference TRBV29-1 and TRBJ1-2): SAVISQKPSRDICQRGTSLTIQCQVDSQVTMMFWYRQQPGQSLTLIATANQGSEATYESGFVIDKFPISRPNLTFSTLTVSNMSPEDSSIYLCSVQGRLYGYTFGSGTRLTVV.

The chain is built from TRBV5-6 and TRBJ1-6; no definite D call. CDR1 is SGHDT and CDR2 is YYEEEE in the germline V gene. The V and J ends lost 4 bases and 6 bases respectively, with 8 bases between them. The length of the CDR3 is 13 residues. DNA of the CDR3: TGTGCCAGCAGCCCTGGACTTAATTCACCCCTCCACTTT. It encodes CASSPGLNSPLHF. Together with reference TRBV5-6 and TRBJ1-6, the CDR3 gives the full variable domain: DAGVTQSPTHLIKTRGQQVTLRCSPKSGHDTVSWYQQALGQGPQFIFQYYEEEERQRGNFPDRFSGHQFPNYSSELNVNALLLGDSALYLCASSPGLNSPLHFGNGTRLTVT.

The rearrangement links TRBV7-8 to TRBJ2-3; 8 bases map to TRBD2. The CDR3 runs to 16 residues. Per germline, CDR1 SGHVS and CDR2 FQNEAQ. Trimming at V came to 4 bases and at J to 6 bases, leaving 12 bases not matched to a gene. The CDR3 sequence: CASSSRIGGASDTQYF. CDR3 DNA: TGTGCCAGCAGCTCCCGGATCGGGGGGGCCTCGGATACGCAGTATTTT. Full variable domain (missing parts from reference TRBV7-8 and TRBJ2-3): GAGVSQSPRYKVAKRGQDVALRCDPISGHVSLFWYQQALGQGPEFLTYFQNEAQLDKSGLPSDRFFAERPEGSVSTLKIQRTQQEDSAVYLCASSSRIGGASDTQYFGPGTRLTVL.

The chain links TRBV7-8 to TRBJ2-5; no reliable D call. The germline V gene has CDR1 SGHVS and CDR2 FQNEAQ. The CDR3 runs to 12 residues. V dropped 1 base and J dropped 4 bases, with 4 bases sitting between them. The CDR3 nucleotides read TGTGCCAGCAGCTTAGGGCCAGAGACCCAGTACTTC. It translates to CASSLGPETQYF.

This chain connects TRBV6-1 to TRBJ2-1, with 9 bases lining up with TRBD2. The J segment lost 4 bases and the V segment lost 1 base, leaving 2 bases of the junction unmatched. Germline V gives CDR1 MNHNS, CDR2 SASEGT. The CDR3 is 15 residues long. CDR3 sequence: CASSEEAGGYNEQFF. In DNA form, the CDR3 reads TGTGCCAGCAGTGAAGAAGCGGGGGGTTACAATGAGCAGTTCTTC.

V usage is TRBV5-6 and J usage is TRBJ2-7; 9 nucleotides line up with TRBD1. There are 17 residues in the CDR3. CDR1 and CDR2 (germline): SGHDT, YYEEEE. The V segment lost 0 bases and the J segment 4 bases; nucleotides outside the gene matches: 11. CDR3 in amino acids: CASSLASGGQGGYEQYF. DNA for the CDR3: TGTGCCAGCAGCTTGGCGAGTGGGGGACAGGGAGGGTACGAGCAGTACTTC.

The chain employs TRBV24-1 and TRBJ2-3; possible D gene TRBD2, 6 bases. The CDR3 totals 15 residues. The ends were cut back, 5 bases at V and 0 bases at J, with 11 bases in the middle. Germline V gene sequence: CDR1 KGHDR, CDR2 SFDVKD. CDR3: CATSVGTDSTDTQYF. Written as DNA, the CDR3 is TGTGCCACCAGTGTCGGGACTGATAGCACAGATACGCAGTATTTT.

The chain recombines TRBV12-3 or TRBV12-4 with TRBJ2-2, with D uncertain. CDR3 size: 13 residues. Trimming removed 1 base at V and 6 bases at J, with 6 bases between. CDR3 coding DNA: TGTGCCAGCAGTTTAGTTGCCTCCGGGGAGCTGTTTTTT. Protein product: CASSLVASGELFF.